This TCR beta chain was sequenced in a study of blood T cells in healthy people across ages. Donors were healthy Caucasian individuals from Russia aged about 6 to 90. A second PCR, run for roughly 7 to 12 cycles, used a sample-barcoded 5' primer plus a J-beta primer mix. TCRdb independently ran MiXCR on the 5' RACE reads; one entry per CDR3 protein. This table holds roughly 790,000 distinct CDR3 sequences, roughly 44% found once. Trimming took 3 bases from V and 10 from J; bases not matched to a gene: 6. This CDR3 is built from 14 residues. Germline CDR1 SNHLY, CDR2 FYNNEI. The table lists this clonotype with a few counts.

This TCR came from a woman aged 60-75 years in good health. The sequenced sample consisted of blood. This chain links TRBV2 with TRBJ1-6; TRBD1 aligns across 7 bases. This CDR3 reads CASSDSQGLSPLHF. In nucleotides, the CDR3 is TGTGCCAGCAGTGACTCACAGGGGTTATCACCCCTCCACTTT.